Described below is a single T cell receptor (beta chain) sequence and its context. Its antigen is still unknown. Generated by immunoSEQ multiplex PCR, the TCRdb table keeps only in-frame clones and is missing some. Of tens of thousands of clones in the sample, 84% were seen once. Trimming shortened V by 0 bases and J by 11 bases, and 20 bases separated the two germline ends. The CDR3 totals 15 residues. The germline CDR1 and CDR2 sequences are SGHNT and YYREEE (reference sequence). The source of the sample is a study of T cells in narcolepsy. About the research overall: Healthy controls were enrolled alongside patients with narcolepsy type 1 or type 2.

Overall study results and limits: No autoreactive T cell clone sequences appeared in some memory CD4+ repertoires. Comparing one patient's CSF and blood CD4+ clonotypes highlighted HCRT- and TRIB2-specific autoreactive clonotypes. Blood of same and different patients, but not healthy controls, reportedly held recurring autoreactive clonotypes.

Sequenced sample: CD45RA- memory CD4+ T cells from PBMCs. This chain joins TRBV5-4 and TRBJ2-5, with D perhaps TRBD1 (7 bases). This receptor was taken from a human donor with narcolepsy. The chain's CDR3 is CASSLGRGGGTGQYF. CDR3 nucleotide sequence: TGTGCCAGCAGCTTGGGTAGAGGGGGCGGGACGGGACAGTACTTC.